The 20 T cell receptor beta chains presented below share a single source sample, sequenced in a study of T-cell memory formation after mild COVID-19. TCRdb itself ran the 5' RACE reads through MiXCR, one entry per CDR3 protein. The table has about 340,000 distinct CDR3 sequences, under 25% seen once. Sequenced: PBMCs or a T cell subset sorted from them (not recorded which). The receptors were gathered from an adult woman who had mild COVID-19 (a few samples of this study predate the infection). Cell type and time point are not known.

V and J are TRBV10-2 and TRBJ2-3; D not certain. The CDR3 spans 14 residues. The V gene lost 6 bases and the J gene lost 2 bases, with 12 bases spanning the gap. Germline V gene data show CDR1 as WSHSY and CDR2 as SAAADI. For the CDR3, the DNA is TGCGCCAGCAGCGTAGCCGAAGACACAGATACGCAGTATTTT. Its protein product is CASSVAEDTDTQYF.

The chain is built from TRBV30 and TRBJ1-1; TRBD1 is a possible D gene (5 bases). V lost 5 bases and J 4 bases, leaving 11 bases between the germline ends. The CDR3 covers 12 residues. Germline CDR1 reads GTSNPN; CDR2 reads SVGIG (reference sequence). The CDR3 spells CAWAGRGTEAFF. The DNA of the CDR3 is TGTGCCTGGGCCGGAAGGGGCACTGAAGCTTTCTTT.

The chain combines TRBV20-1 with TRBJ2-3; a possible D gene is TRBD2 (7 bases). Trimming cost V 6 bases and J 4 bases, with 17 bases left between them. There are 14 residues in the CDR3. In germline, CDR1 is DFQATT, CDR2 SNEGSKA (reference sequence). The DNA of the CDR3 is TGCAGTGCCGCGGGGGCGGTGGGGGCAGATACGCAGTATTTT. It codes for CSAAGAVGADTQYF.

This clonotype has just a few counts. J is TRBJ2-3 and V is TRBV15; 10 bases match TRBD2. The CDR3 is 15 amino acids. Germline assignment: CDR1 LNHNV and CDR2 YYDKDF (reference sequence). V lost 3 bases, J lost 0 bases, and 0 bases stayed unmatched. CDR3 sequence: CATSRTSGSTDTQYF. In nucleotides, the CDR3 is TGTGCCACCAGCAGGACTAGCGGGAGCACAGATACGCAGTATTTT.

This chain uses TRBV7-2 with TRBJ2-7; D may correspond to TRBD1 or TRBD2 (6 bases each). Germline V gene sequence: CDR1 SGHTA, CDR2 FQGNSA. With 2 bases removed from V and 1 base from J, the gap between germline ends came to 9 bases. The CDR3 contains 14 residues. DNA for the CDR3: TGTGCCAGCAGCTTAACGGGGGCTTCCTACGAGCAGTACTTC. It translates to CASSLTGASYEQYF.

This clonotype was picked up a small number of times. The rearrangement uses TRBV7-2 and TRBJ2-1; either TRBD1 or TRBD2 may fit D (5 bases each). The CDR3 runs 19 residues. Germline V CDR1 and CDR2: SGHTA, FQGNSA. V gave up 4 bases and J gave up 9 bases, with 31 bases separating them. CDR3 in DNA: TGTGCCAGCAGCTACAACCCGCCGATTCGCGGCGGATCGGGGCGTGAGCAGTTCTTC. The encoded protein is CASSYNPPIRGGSGREQFF.

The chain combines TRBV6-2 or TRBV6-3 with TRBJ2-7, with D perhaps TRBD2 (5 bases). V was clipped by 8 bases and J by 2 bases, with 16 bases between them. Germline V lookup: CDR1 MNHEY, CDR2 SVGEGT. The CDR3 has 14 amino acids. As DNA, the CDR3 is TGTGCCAGCTCGGCTAGCATTTCCCCCTACGAGCAGTACTTC. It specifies CASSASISPYEQYF.

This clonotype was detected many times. The CDR3 reads CAINDGGTDTQYF. DNA for the CDR3: TGTGCCATCAACGATGGCGGGACAGATACGCAGTATTTT. V and J are TRBV10-3 and TRBJ2-3, with a possible D match to TRBD2 (5 bases). The germline V gene encodes CDR1 ENHRY and CDR2 SYGVKD. V was pared by 7 bases and J by 3 bases, with 11 bases between. The CDR3 spans 13 residues.

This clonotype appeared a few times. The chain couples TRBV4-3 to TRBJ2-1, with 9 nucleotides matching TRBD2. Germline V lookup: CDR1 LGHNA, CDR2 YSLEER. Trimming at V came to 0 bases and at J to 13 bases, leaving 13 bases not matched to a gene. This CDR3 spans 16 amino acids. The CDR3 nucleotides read TGCGCCAGCAGCCAAGATAGGAGACTAGCGGCCCAAGTCCAGTTCTTC. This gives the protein CASSQDRRLAAQVQFF.

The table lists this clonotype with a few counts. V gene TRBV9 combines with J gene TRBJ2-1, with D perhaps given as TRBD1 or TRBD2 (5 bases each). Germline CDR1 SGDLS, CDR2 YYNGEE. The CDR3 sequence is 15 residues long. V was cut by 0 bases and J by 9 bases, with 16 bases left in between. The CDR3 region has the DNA TGTGCCAGCAGCGTAGGCAGGGCTACGAGGGGTGAGCAGTTCTTC. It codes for CASSVGRATRGEQFF.

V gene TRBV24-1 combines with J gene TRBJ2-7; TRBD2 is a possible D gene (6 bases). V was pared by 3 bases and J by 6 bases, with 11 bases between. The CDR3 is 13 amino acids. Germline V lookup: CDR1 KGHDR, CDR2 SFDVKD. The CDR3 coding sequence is TGTGCCACCAGTGATCGGGGGTCGCGCGAGCAGTACTTC. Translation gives CATSDRGSREQYF.

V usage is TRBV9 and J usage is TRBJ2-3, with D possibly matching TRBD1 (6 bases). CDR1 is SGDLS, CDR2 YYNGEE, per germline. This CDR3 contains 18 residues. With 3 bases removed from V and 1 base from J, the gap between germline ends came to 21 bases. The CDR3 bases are TGTGCCAGCAGCGGGTATACGGACAGCCTGGGTCGCACAGATACGCAGTATTTT. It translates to CASSGYTDSLGRTDTQYF. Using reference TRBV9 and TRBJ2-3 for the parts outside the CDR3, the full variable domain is DSGVTQTPKHLITATGQRVTLRCSPRSGDLSVYWYQQSLDQGLQFLIQYYNGEERAKGNILERFSAQQFPDLHSELNLSSLELGDSALYFCASSGYTDSLGRTDTQYFGPGTRLTVL.

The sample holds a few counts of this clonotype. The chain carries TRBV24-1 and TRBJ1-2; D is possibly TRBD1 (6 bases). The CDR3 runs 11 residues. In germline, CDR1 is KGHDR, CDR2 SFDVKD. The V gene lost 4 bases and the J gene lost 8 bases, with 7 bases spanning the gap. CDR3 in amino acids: CATSEGGGYTF. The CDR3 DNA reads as TGTGCCACCAGTGAGGGGGGCGGCTACACCTTC.

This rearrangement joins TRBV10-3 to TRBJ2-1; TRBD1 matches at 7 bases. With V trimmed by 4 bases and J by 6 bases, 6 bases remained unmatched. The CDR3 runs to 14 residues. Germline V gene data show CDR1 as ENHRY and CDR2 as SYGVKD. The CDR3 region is CAISGTGGGNEQFF. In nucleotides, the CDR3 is TGTGCCATCAGTGGGACAGGTGGGGGCAATGAGCAGTTCTTC.

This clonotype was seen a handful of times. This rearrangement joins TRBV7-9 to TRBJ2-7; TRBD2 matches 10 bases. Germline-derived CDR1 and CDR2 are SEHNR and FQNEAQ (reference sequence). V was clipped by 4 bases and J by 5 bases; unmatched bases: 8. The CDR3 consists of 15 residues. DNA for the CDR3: TGTGCCAGCAGCTCCCAAGCGGGGGGGCCAGACGAGCAGTACTTC. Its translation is CASSSQAGGPDEQYF.

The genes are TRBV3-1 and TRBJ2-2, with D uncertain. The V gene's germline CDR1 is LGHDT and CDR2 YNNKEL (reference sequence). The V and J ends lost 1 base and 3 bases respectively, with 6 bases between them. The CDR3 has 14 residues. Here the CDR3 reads CASSQVADTGELFF. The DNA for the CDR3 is TGTGCCAGCAGCCAAGTTGCAGACACCGGGGAGCTGTTTTTT.

The CDR3 here is CASTPGGAGELFF. DNA of the CDR3: TGTGCCAGCACCCCAGGGGGAGCCGGGGAGCTGTTTTTT. This chain joins TRBV9 and TRBJ2-2; 7 nucleotides align to TRBD1. Unmatched junction bases numbered 5, after V lost 6 bases and J lost 6 bases. Germline-derived CDR1 and CDR2 are SGDLS and YYNGEE. This CDR3 region has 13 residues.

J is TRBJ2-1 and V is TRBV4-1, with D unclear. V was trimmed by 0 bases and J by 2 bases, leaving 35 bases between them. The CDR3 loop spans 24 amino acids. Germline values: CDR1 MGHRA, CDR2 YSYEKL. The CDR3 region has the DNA TGCGCCAGCAGCCAAGAAATCTGGAAGTTCGGATTGTCGAGTCGGGCACCCGCCTACAATGAGCAGTTCTTC. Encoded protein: CASSQEIWKFGLSSRAPAYNEQFF.

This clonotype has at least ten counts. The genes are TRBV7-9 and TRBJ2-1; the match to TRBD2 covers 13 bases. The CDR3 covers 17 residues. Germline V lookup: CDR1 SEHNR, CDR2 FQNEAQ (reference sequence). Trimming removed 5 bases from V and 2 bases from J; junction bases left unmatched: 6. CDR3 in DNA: TGTGCCAGCAGCCGGACTAGCGGGGGCCTTACCTACAATGAGCAGTTCTTC. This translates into CASSRTSGGLTYNEQFF.

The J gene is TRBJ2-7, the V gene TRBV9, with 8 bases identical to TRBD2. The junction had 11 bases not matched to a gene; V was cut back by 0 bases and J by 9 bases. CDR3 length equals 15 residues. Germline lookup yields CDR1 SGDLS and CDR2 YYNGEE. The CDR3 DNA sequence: TGTGCCAGCAGCGTAGGGTTAGCGGGGAATGAGGTGCAGTACTTC. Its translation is CASSVGLAGNEVQYF.